The 16 T cell receptor beta chains below all came from one sample that was sequenced in a study of T cell responses to AZD1222 COVID-19 vaccine. The data were produced by immunoSEQ multiplex PCR, yet TCRdb's version contains in-frame clones alone and is incomplete. Counted here are 96,000 or so clones, 90% occurring once; the ten biggest clones make up roughly 24%. Specimen: peripheral blood, collected on day 0 of AZD1222 vaccination. The receptors stem from an adult in good health.

This clone was seen just once. The chain has TRBV7-2 and TRBJ2-2; 10 nucleotides align to TRBD2. Trimming at V came to 7 bases and at J to 1 base, leaving 6 bases not matched to a gene. CDR3 size: 16 residues. Germline V CDR1 and CDR2: SGHTA, FQGNSA. The CDR3 DNA follows: TGTGCCAGCACCGCCCTAGCGGGGGTGAACACCGGGGAGCTGTTTTTT. This codes for CASTALAGVNTGELFF.

V is TRBV5-4 and J is TRBJ1-2, with unresolved D. Per the germline V gene, CDR1 is SGHNT and CDR2 is YYREEE (reference sequence). V gave up 0 bases and J gave up 0 bases, with 6 bases separating them. This CDR3 region has 14 residues. The CDR3 here is CASSLVGTNYGYTF. CDR3 coding DNA: TGTGCCAGCAGCTTGGTGGGCACTAACTATGGCTACACCTTC.

The chain carries TRBV6-5 and TRBJ2-7; a weak D match, TRBD2 (5 bases). This CDR3 region has 14 residues. Trimming took 0 bases from V and 2 from J, leaving 8 bases between them. From germline, CDR1 is MNHEY and CDR2 SVGAGI. The CDR3 nucleotides are TGTGCCAGCAGTTACTCGACCGGGACCTACGAGCAGTACTTC. Amino acids: CASSYSTGTYEQYF.

The chain links TRBV9 to TRBJ2-5; D perhaps matches TRBD2 (5 bases). Between the trimmed V and J ends, which lost 0 bases and 5 bases, there was a span of 11 bases. The length of the CDR3 is 14 residues. Germline V gene data show CDR1 as SGDLS and CDR2 as YYNGEE. CDR3 DNA: TGTGCCAGCAGCGTAGGGGCGTCGGGGGAGACCCAGTACTTC. Its protein is CASSVGASGETQYF.

The rearrangement links TRBV5-5 to TRBJ1-4, with TRBD1 matching over 8 bases. V was pared by 3 bases and J by 9 bases, with 7 bases of the junction left unmatched. The CDR3 loop spans 14 amino acids. The V gene's germline CDR1 is SGHKS and CDR2 YYEKEE (reference sequence). CDR3 sequence: CASSWTGNEKKLFF. The DNA for the CDR3 is TGTGCCAGCAGCTGGACAGGGAACGAAAAAAAACTGTTTTTT.

The rearrangement uses TRBV6-5 and TRBJ2-1; 8 bases agree with TRBD2. With V trimmed by 2 bases and J by 7 bases, 10 bases remained unmatched. Per the germline V gene, CDR1 is MNHEY and CDR2 is SVGAGI. This CDR3 is 16 amino acids long. The CDR3 here is CASSYGGSGSGNEQFF. The CDR3 bases are TGTGCCAGCAGTTACGGTGGGAGCGGGAGTGGGAATGAGCAGTTCTTC.

The chain uses TRBV9 and TRBJ2-3, with 9 bases lining up with TRBD2. This CDR3 is built from 17 residues. The junction had 8 bases not matched to a gene; V was cut back by 0 bases and J by 3 bases. Germline V gene data show CDR1 as SGDLS and CDR2 as YYNGEE. The CDR3 is CASSVGVAGVRTDTQYF. CDR3 in DNA: TGTGCCAGCAGCGTAGGCGTAGCGGGAGTTAGAACAGATACGCAGTATTTT.

The rearrangement links TRBV28 to TRBJ1-1; no firm D call. The CDR3 consists of 12 residues. V lost 6 bases, J lost 5 bases, and 10 bases lay in between. Germline CDR1 and CDR2: MDHEN and SYDVKM. The CDR3 loop is CASRALSTEAFF. The CDR3 DNA reads as TGTGCCAGCAGGGCGTTAAGTACTGAAGCTTTCTTT.

In its sample, this clone was seen a few times. The chain links TRBV10-3 to TRBJ2-2; tentatively, D is TRBD2 (5 bases). Germline assignment: CDR1 ENHRY and CDR2 SYGVKD. The CDR3 runs 15 residues. V lost 10 bases and J lost 2, with 17 bases in between. The CDR3 DNA sequence: TGTGCCACCACGAGGGCCGGCCTTAACACCGGGGAGCTGTTTTTT. This sequence encodes CATTRAGLNTGELFF.

The V call is TRBV18, the J call TRBJ2-7; 12 positions agree with TRBD2. The CDR3 is 14 amino acids. The germline gives CDR1 KGHSH, CDR2 LQKENI. The V gene end was trimmed by 5 bases and the J gene end by 3 bases; junction bases not matched to a gene: 2. DNA of the CDR3: TGTGCCAGCTCAGGGACTAGCGGGCTCTACGAGCAGTACTTC. Its translation is CASSGTSGLYEQYF.

The rearrangement joins TRBV3-1 (or the pseudogene TRBV3-2) to TRBJ1-6; 7 bases match TRBD1. J lost 0 bases, V lost 5 bases, and 4 bases had no gene match. Germline V gives CDR1 LGHDT, CDR2 YNNKEL (reference sequence). This CDR3 has 16 amino acids. CDR3 sequence: CASSWTGVSYNSPLHF. The CDR3 DNA reads TGTGCCAGCAGCTGGACAGGCGTCTCCTATAATTCACCCCTCCACTTT.

The J gene is TRBJ2-3, the V gene TRBV5-1; unclear D gene. Per germline, CDR1 SGHRS and CDR2 YFSETQ. Between the trimmed V and J ends, which lost 0 bases and 6 bases, there was a span of 5 bases. The CDR3 covers 12 residues. The CDR3 nucleotides are TGCGCCAGCAGCTTGGCCCCGGATACGCAGTATTTT. It encodes CASSLAPDTQYF.

This clone was seen only a few times. The V call is TRBV10-3, the J call TRBJ2-1; D ambiguous. The CDR3 has 16 residues. Per germline, CDR1 ENHRY and CDR2 SYGVKD. Trimming left V 7 bases short and J 6 bases short, with 22 bases between. The CDR3 DNA sequence: TGTGCCATCACTCCGCGGTATACTCTAGTCGGCAATGAGCAGTTCTTC. Amino acid sequence: CAITPRYTLVGNEQFF.

This clone was detected only once. J is TRBJ2-3 and V is TRBV6-5; tentatively, D is TRBD1 or TRBD2 (5 bases each). CDR3 size: 13 residues. Germline CDR1 and CDR2: MNHEY and SVGAGI. With 0 bases removed from V and 15 bases from J, the gap between germline ends came to 16 bases. CDR3 DNA sequence: TGTGCCAGCAGTTACTCAGGGACGGCCAGCTCCTATTTT. This sequence encodes CASSYSGTASSYF.

The gene calls are TRBV5-1 and TRBJ2-7; D uncertain. The germline CDR1 and CDR2 sequences are SGHRS and YFSETQ. The CDR3 has 14 residues. V was cut by 4 bases and J by 0 bases, with 11 bases left in between. The CDR3 here is CASSPTVGSYEQYF. The CDR3 DNA is TGCGCCAGCAGCCCAACCGTCGGCTCCTACGAGCAGTACTTC.

V is TRBV27 and J is TRBJ2-1; possible D gene TRBD2, 6 bases. In germline, CDR1 is MNHEY, CDR2 SMNVEV (reference sequence). The CDR3 consists of 12 residues. V lost 4 bases and J lost 6, with 7 bases in between. CDR3 DNA sequence: TGTGCCAGCAGTTCGGAGGGCAATGAGCAGTTCTTC. Protein: CASSSEGNEQFF.